A selection of T cell receptor beta chains follows, all from one sample in a study of cytomegalovirus exposure and HLA in healthy donors. Method: immunoSEQ multiplex PCR; TCRdb's copy keeps in-frame clones and lacks some. There are around 220,000 clones in the sample; roughly 79% occur only once, and 1.5% to 2% lies in the top ten. The sequenced material came from PBMCs. The receptor source for this set is a man between 18 and 35 years old in good health and CMV-seronegative. CDR3s include the opening cysteine and the closing phenylalanine or tryptophan. A D gene is named only where the DNA matches it firmly. Size is omitted from some rows. Given values are once, few, many or a class for expanded clones.

V gene	D gene	clone size	J gene	CDR3 DNA	CDR3 protein
TRBV11-1	-	-	TRBJ1-4	TGTGCCAGCAGCCTACAGGGTATGAGTGAAAAACTGTTTTTT	CASSLQGMSEKLFF
TRBV4-2	-	few	TRBJ2-2	TGTGCCAGCAGCCCATTAGCGGAGTCGAACACCGGGGAGCTGTTTTTT	CASSPLAESNTGELFF
TRBV7-6	TRBD1	-	TRBJ2-7	TGTGCCAGCAGCTTGACCGGGACAGGGGGTTTCGACGAGCAGTACTTC	CASSLTGTGGFDEQYF
TRBV7-9	-	-	TRBJ1-3	TGTGCCAGCAGTACAGGTGGTGGAAACACCATATATTTT	CASSTGGGNTIYF
TRBV4-2	-	-	TRBJ1-6	TGTGCCAGCAGCCAAGATCAGGGTACCAATAATTCACCCCTCCACTTT	CASSQDQGTNNSPLHF
TRBV5-1	TRBD2	once	TRBJ2-1	TGCGCCAGCAGGTTGACTAGCGGGGGCTACAATGAGCAGTTCTTC	CASRLTSGGYNEQFF
TRBV11-2	TRBD1	-	TRBJ2-5	TGTGCCAGCAGCTTTGACAGGGGAGCGCGATGGACCCAGTACTTC	CASSFDRGARWTQYF
TRBV5-6	TRBD1	-	TRBJ1-4	TGTGCCAGCAGCCTGATGACAGGGGGAGTTGAAAAACTGTTTTTT	CASSLMTGGVEKLFF
TRBV6-1	-	few	TRBJ1-6	TGTGCCAGCAGTGACAGGGACTACTCACCCCTCCACTTT	CASSDRDYSPLHF
TRBV27	-	once	TRBJ1-2	TGTGCCAGCAGTTTATTGGCAGGGTCTAATCGCTACACCTTC	CASSLLAGSNRYTF
TRBV10-3	-	-	TRBJ1-6	TGTGCCATCAGTGAGTCGAGAGGGATGTCACCCCTCCACTTT	CAISESRGMSPLHF
TRBV16	TRBD1	-	TRBJ1-1	TGTGCCAGCAGCCCGGACAGGGCCACTGAAGCTTTCTTT	CASSPDRATEAFF
TRBV5-1	-	few	TRBJ1-1	TGCGCCAGCACCCCGGGGGGGCAAATTAACACTGAAGCTTTCTTT	CASTPGGQINTEAFF
TRBV5-1	TRBD2	few	TRBJ2-1	TGCGCCAGCAGCCCCGTTCGGAGTAGCGGGACCAATGAGCAGTTCTTC	CASSPVRSSGTNEQFF
TRBV2	-	few	TRBJ1-3	TGTGCCAGCAGCGGGGTGGACACCATATATTTT	CASSGVDTIYF
TRBV7-3	TRBD2	-	TRBJ2-1	TGTGCCAGCAGCCCTAGCGGGCTAAACTCCTACAATGAGCAGTTCTTC	CASSPSGLNSYNEQFF
TRBV5-6	-	-	TRBJ2-5	TGTGCCAGCAGCTTTGGGCAGAAAGAGACCCAGTACTTC	CASSFGQKETQYF
TRBV30	-	-	TRBJ1-3	TGTGCCTGCTCAACGGACGGGACTGGAAACACCATATATTTT	CACSTDGTGNTIYF
TRBV6-5	-	-	TRBJ2-1	TGTGCCAGCACTGCCCCGGGACCCCGAGGGGGTGAGCAGTTCTTC	CASTAPGPRGGEQFF
TRBV6-5	-	-	TRBJ1-2	TGTGCCAGCAGTTATCGGGGGGCGGGCTATGGCTACACCTTC	CASSYRGAGYGYTF
TRBV4-1	-	-	TRBJ2-2	TGCGCCAGCAGCCAAGGACACTTAACCGGGGAGCTGTTTTTT	CASSQGHLTGELFF
TRBV6-5	-	once	TRBJ2-3	TGTGCCAGCAGTGCTTTCGGTTACACAGATACGCAGTATTTT	CASSAFGYTDTQYF
TRBV19	TRBD2	-	TRBJ2-2	TGTGCCAGTAGTATTTACATATCGAAGCGGGAGGGCCGGGGGACCGGGGAGCTGTTTTTT	CASSIYISKREGRGTGELFF
TRBV18	TRBD1	-	TRBJ1-5	TGTGCCAGCTCACCTGACAGGGCGGATCAGCCCCAGCATTTT	CASSPDRADQPQHF
TRBV6-1	-	few	TRBJ1-2	TGTGCCAGCACCACAGGGCTTAACTATGGCTACACCTTC	CASTTGLNYGYTF
TRBV27	-	-	TRBJ2-6	TGTGCCAGCACCCTTAAACTGCTCTCTGGGGCCAACGTCCTGACTTTC	CASTLKLLSGANVLTF
TRBV6-1	-	few	TRBJ1-1	TGTGCCAGCTCGCAGCAGGGATTCGGCACTGAAGCTTTCTTT	CASSQQGFGTEAFF
TRBV2	TRBD1	-	TRBJ1-4	TGTGCCAGCAGTGAACTAGGGGGCAAAGGTGAAAAACTGTTTTTT	CASSELGGKGEKLFF
TRBV7-6	TRBD2	few	TRBJ2-7	TGTGCCAGCAGCCCAGGACTAGCGGGGGGCGAGCAGTACTTC	CASSPGLAGGEQYF
TRBV27	-	-	TRBJ2-7	TGTGCCAGCAGTTTTGTGGGGCCTCAATCATACGAGCAGTACTTC	CASSFVGPQSYEQYF
TRBV5-6	TRBD1	few	TRBJ2-1	TGTGCCAGCAGCCCTGGACAGGATGAGCAGTTCTTC	CASSPGQDEQFF
TRBV9	-	-	TRBJ1-3	TGTGCCAGCAGCGTAGGGCTGGGGCTCTCTGGAAACACCATATATTTT	CASSVGLGLSGNTIYF
TRBV25-1	-	once	TRBJ2-7	TGTGCCAGCAGTGAACAGGGGACCCCCTACGAGCAGTACTTC	CASSEQGTPYEQYF
TRBV5-6	TRBD2	-	TRBJ2-5	TGTGCCAGCAGCTCCGGGAGGGCCTTAGAGACCCAGTACTTC	CASSSGRALETQYF
TRBV9	TRBD2	-	TRBJ2-7	TGTGCCAGCAGCGGGACTAGCGGGAGGGGTGAGCAGTACTTC	CASSGTSGRGEQYF
TRBV6-4	TRBD1	-	TRBJ2-2	TGTGCCAGCAGAAACTGGACAGGGGCGAATGGCGGGGAGCTGTTTTTT	CASRNWTGANGGELFF
TRBV5-6	-	-	TRBJ2-7	TGTGCCAGCAGCTTGGTAGTAGGGAGAAAAAGCTCCTACGAGCAGTACTTC	CASSLVVGRKSSYEQYF
TRBV9	TRBD2	-	TRBJ2-3	TGTGCCAGCAGCGTTAAGTGGGGGGGGGATACGCAGTATTTT	CASSVKWGGDTQYF
TRBV27	-	-	TRBJ2-7	TGTGCCAGCAGTTTCGCAGGGCACCCCTACGAGCAGTACTTC	CASSFAGHPYEQYF
TRBV15	-	-	TRBJ1-5	TGTGCCACCAGCAGAGATGTGACCCAGGGTTATAGCAATCAGCCCCAGCATTTT	CATSRDVTQGYSNQPQHF
TRBV10-3	-	once	TRBJ2-1	TGTGCCATCAGTGAGTCGACCAGGGGAGTTATCTACAATGAGCAGTTCTTC	CAISESTRGVIYNEQFF
TRBV14	-	once	TRBJ1-1	TGTGCCAGCAGCCAAAGGAGGAACCCAAAGGCTGAAGCTTTCTTT	CASSQRRNPKAEAFF
TRBV5-1	-	-	TRBJ2-1	TGCGCCAGCAGCTTGGCGCAGGGGGGTAATGAGCAGTTCTTC	CASSLAQGGNEQFF
TRBV5-4	TRBD2	-	TRBJ2-7	TGTGCCAGCAGCTCCTTAGCGGGTGTCCCCGCGGTGCAGTACTTC	CASSSLAGVPAVQYF
TRBV12-5	TRBD2	-	TRBJ2-3	TGTGCTAGTGCCGAGGGGCAGCGGGGCCTCACAGATACGCAGTATTTT	CASAEGQRGLTDTQYF
TRBV19	TRBD2	-	TRBJ2-7	TGTGCCAGTAGTACCCGCGTAGCGGGAGGGTCTCCCTACGAGCAGTACTTC	CASSTRVAGGSPYEQYF
TRBV2	-	-	TRBJ1-1	TGTGCCAGCAGTGAACAGGGAGGCACTGAAGCTTTCTTT	CASSEQGGTEAFF
TRBV30	-	few	TRBJ2-2	TGTGCCTGGAAGGGGACATCGAACACCGGGGAGCTGTTTTTT	CAWKGTSNTGELFF
TRBV7-9	TRBD2	-	TRBJ2-3	TGTGCCAGCGCCTCTACGGAGACTAGCGGCACAGATACGCAGTATTTT	CASASTETSGTDTQYF
TRBV9	TRBD2	once	TRBJ2-2	TGTGCCAGCAGCGTAGGGACTAGCAACACCGGGGAGCTGTTTTTT	CASSVGTSNTGELFF
TRBV28	-	-	TRBJ1-1	TGTGCCAGCAGTACAGGGAACACTGAAGCTTTCTTT	CASSTGNTEAFF
TRBV27	-	-	TRBJ2-3	TGTGCCAGCAGTTTATGGGAGGGGGGGCGCACAGATACGCAGTATTTT	CASSLWEGGRTDTQYF
TRBV6-6	TRBD1	-	TRBJ2-3	TGTGCCAGCGGGACAGGGGTAACAGATACGCAGTATTTT	CASGTGVTDTQYF